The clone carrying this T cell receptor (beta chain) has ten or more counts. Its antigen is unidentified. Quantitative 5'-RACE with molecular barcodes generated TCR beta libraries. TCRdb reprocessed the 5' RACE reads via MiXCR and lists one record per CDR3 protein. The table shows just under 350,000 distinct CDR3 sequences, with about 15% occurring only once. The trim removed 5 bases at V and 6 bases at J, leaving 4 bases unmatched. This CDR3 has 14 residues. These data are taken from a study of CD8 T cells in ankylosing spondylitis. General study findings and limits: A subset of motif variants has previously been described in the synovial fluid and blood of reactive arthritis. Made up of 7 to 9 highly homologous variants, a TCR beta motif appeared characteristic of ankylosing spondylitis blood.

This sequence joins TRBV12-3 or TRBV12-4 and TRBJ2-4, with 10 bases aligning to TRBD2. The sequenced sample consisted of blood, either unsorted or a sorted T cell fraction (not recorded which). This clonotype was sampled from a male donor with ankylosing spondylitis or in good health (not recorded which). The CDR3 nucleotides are TGTGCCAGCAGTGCCAGCGGGGGGGTAAACATTCAGTACTTC. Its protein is CASSASGGVNIQYF.